These 16 T cell receptor beta chains share one sample of origin, sequenced in a study of OX40 agonist ivuxolimab in advanced cancers. The table came from immunoSEQ multiplex PCR; TCRdb's copy has only in-frame clones and leaves some out. The top ten hold roughly 11% of the sample, which has fewer than 85,000 clones, approximately 90% seen once. Source: CD4+ or CD8+ T cells sorted from blood, taken in a trial of the OX40 agonist ivuxolimab. The origin of the receptors is an adult with an advanced solid tumor such as melanoma, head and neck, liver or kidney cancer.

V is TRBV27 and J is TRBJ2-3, with a weak D call TRBD2 (5 bases). V was clipped by 2 bases and J by 2 bases, with 8 bases between them. CDR3 size: 14 residues. Germline CDR1 reads MNHEY; CDR2 reads SMNVEV (reference sequence). CDR3 loop: CASSLLASTDTQYF. CDR3 bases: TGTGCCAGCAGTTTACTAGCATCCACAGATACGCAGTATTTT.

V gene TRBV11-2 combines with J gene TRBJ2-1; no definite D call. Germline V lookup: CDR1 SGHAT, CDR2 FQNNGV. Trimming pared 11 bases from V and 0 bases from J, leaving 14 bases between. This CDR3 has 14 amino acids. The CDR3, as DNA: TGTGCCTGTGGCGGTGTTAGCTCCTACAATGAGCAGTTCTTC. As protein: CACGGVSSYNEQFF.

The CDR3 sequence: CASSLKGQGSYEQYF. The CDR3 region has the DNA TGTGCCAGCAGTTTGAAGGGACAGGGGTCTTACGAGCAGTACTTC. The chain has TRBV27 and TRBJ2-7; 10 nucleotides match TRBD1. The CDR3 has 15 residues. V dropped 3 bases and J dropped 4; count of bases not matched to a gene: 6. The germline gives CDR1 MNHEY, CDR2 SMNVEV (reference sequence).

Note on this clone: This sample includes further DNA sequences coding for the same CDR3. The chain uses TRBV30 and TRBJ2-7; perhaps TRBD2 as D (6 bases). V was clipped by 4 bases and J by 2 bases, with 15 bases between them. The CDR3 runs 14 residues. The germline V gene encodes CDR1 GTSNPN and CDR2 SVGIG (reference sequence). CDR3 nucleotides: TGTGCCTGGACCCCGGTCGGCGGGGCCTACGAGCAGTACTTC. Its translation is CAWTPVGGAYEQYF. Using reference TRBV30 and TRBJ2-7 for the parts outside the CDR3, the full variable domain is SQTIHQWPATLVQPVGSPLSLECTVEGTSNPNLYWYRQAAGRGLQLLFYSVGIGQISSEVPQNLSASRPQDRQFILSSKKLLLSDSGFYLCAWTPVGGAYEQYFGPGTRLTVT.

The chain couples TRBV9 to TRBJ1-5; TRBD1 might be the D (6 bases). Germline CDR1 and CDR2: SGDLS and YYNGEE. V was pared by 3 bases and J by 3 bases, with 10 bases between. This CDR3 region has 14 residues. The CDR3 sequence: CASSATGINQPQHF. The CDR3 bases are TGTGCCAGCAGCGCTACAGGGATCAATCAGCCCCAGCATTTT.

The chain recombines TRBV9 with TRBJ1-2; TRBD1 matches 8 bases. Germline CDR1 SGDLS, CDR2 YYNGEE. With V trimmed by 5 bases and J by 8 bases, 11 bases remained unmatched. The CDR3 consists of 14 residues. CDR3 residues: CASRDDRGGGGYTF. The CDR3 DNA sequence: TGTGCCAGCAGGGACGACAGGGGAGGTGGAGGCTACACCTTC.

The chain has TRBV7-3 and TRBJ2-5, with TRBD1 identical over 8 bases. The germline gives CDR1 SGHTA, CDR2 FQGTGA. The J segment lost 1 base and the V segment lost 5 bases, leaving 3 bases of the junction unmatched. The CDR3 has 14 amino acids. CDR3 coding DNA: TGTGCCAGCAGCGCCACAGGGGGCCAAGAGACCCAGTACTTC. Its protein product is CASSATGGQETQYF.

In its sample, this clone was seen once. The V gene is TRBV19, the J gene TRBJ1-5; D ambiguous. V gave up 3 bases and J gave up 3 bases, with 9 bases separating them. CDR1 is LNHDA, CDR2 SQIVND, per germline (reference sequence). The CDR3 has 14 residues. CDR3 amino acids: CASSMFHLNQPQHF. The CDR3 nucleotides are TGTGCCAGTAGTATGTTCCACCTCAATCAGCCCCAGCATTTT. The complete variable domain, with remaining parts taken from reference TRBV19 and TRBJ1-5, reads DGGITQSPKYLFRKEGQNVTLSCEQNLNHDAMYWYRQDPGQGLRLIYYSQIVNDFQKGDIAEGYSVSREKKESFPLTVTSAQKNPTAFYLCASSMFHLNQPQHFGDGTRLSIL.

The rearrangement uses TRBV6-5 and TRBJ1-4, with 11 bases that match TRBD1. V trimming: 2 bases; J trimming: 7 bases; junction bases outside the gene matches: 3. The CDR3 covers 15 residues. Germline CDR1 MNHEY, CDR2 SVGAGI. The DNA of the CDR3 is TGTGCCAGCAGTTACGGGACAGGGGGTGGTGAAAAACTGTTTTTT. Protein: CASSYGTGGGEKLFF.

This chain uses TRBV9 with TRBJ2-7; the D call may be TRBD1 or TRBD2 (6 bases each). The germline CDR1 and CDR2 sequences are SGDLS and YYNGEE. CDR3 size: 14 residues. V was trimmed by 3 bases and J by 3 bases, leaving 13 bases between them. CDR3 sequence reads: CASSEGGRVYEQYF. CDR3 nucleotide sequence: TGTGCCAGCAGCGAGGGGGGCAGAGTCTACGAGCAGTACTTC.

This chain connects TRBV2 to TRBJ2-1, with 9 bases fitting TRBD2. The CDR3 has 19 residues. Germline-derived CDR1 and CDR2 are SNHLY and FYNNEI. Trimming cost V 4 bases and J 4 bases; bases outside gene matches: 17. CDR3 region: CASSAPLASGASLYNEQFF. CDR3 sequence (DNA): TGTGCCAGCAGTGCACCCCTGGCTAGCGGGGCGTCCTTATACAATGAGCAGTTCTTC.

This chain joins TRBV27 and TRBJ2-7, with TRBD1 matching 7 bases. The V gene's germline CDR1 is MNHEY and CDR2 SMNVEV (reference sequence). The CDR3 length is 15 residues. V dropped 0 bases and J dropped 2; count of bases not matched to a gene: 4. In DNA, the CDR3 is TGTGCCAGCAGTTTATCCTCGACAGGGACCTACGAGCAGTACTTC. Translation gives CASSLSSTGTYEQYF.

In the case of this clone: Other DNA sequences in this specimen translate into the identical CDR3. The rearrangement joins TRBV9 to TRBJ2-2; no reliable D call. This CDR3 has 15 amino acids. V was trimmed by 2 bases and J by 0 bases, leaving 8 bases between them. From germline, CDR1 is SGDLS and CDR2 YYNGEE. CDR3 sequence (DNA): TGTGCCAGCAGCGTTTCGGGTGCGAACACCGGGGAGCTGTTTTTT. Translating it yields CASSVSGANTGELFF.

The chain is built from TRBV12-5 and TRBJ2-7; D remains ambiguous. V was trimmed by 5 bases and J by 5 bases, leaving 1 base between them. Germline values: CDR1 LGHNT, CDR2 FRNRAP. The CDR3 is 9 residues long. CDR3 in amino acids: CASGHEQYF. In nucleotides, the CDR3 is TGTGCTAGTGGTCACGAGCAGTACTTC.

The rearrangement links TRBV5-4 to TRBJ1-6; D unclear. The CDR3 extends over 14 amino acids. Looked up from germline, CDR1 is SGHNT and CDR2 is YYREEE (reference sequence). V was clipped by 4 bases and J by 7 bases, with 12 bases between them. The CDR3 DNA is TGTGCCAGCAGCCCATGGCAGGAAAATTCACCCCTCCACTTT. Its protein is CASSPWQENSPLHF. Full variable domain (outside the CDR3, taken from reference TRBV5-4 and TRBJ1-6): ETGVTQSPTHLIKTRGQQVTLRCSSQSGHNTVSWYQQALGQGPQFIFQYYREEENGRGNFPPRFSGLQFPNYSSELNVNALELDDSALYLCASSPWQENSPLHFGNGTRLTVT.

Comments on this clone: This sample includes further DNA sequences coding for the same CDR3. The V and J genes are TRBV5-6 and TRBJ2-7; D perhaps matches TRBD1 (6 bases). V was trimmed by 2 bases and J by 0 bases, leaving 9 bases between them. This CDR3 has 14 residues. Per germline, CDR1 SGHDT and CDR2 YYEEEE. The CDR3, as DNA: TGTGCCAGCAGCTTAGGGGGTAGCTCCTACGAGCAGTACTTC. Protein: CASSLGGSSYEQYF.